The next 18 T cell receptor beta chains were all read from a single sample in a study of cytomegalovirus exposure and HLA in healthy donors. Primers included in the PCR were 60 Vbeta and 13 Jbeta primers. Sequencing used immunoSEQ multiplex PCR; TCRdb keeps in-frame clones, though not all of them. The sample has roughly 120,000 clones, 80% seen once; the top ten hold 2.5% to 3%. Sequencing used PBMCs. The receptors were gathered from a man younger than 40 in good health and CMV-seronegative.

This clone appeared once. V and J are TRBV5-1 and TRBJ2-2; 11 bases map to TRBD2. This CDR3 has 14 amino acids. CDR1 and CDR2 (germline): SGHRS, YFSETQ. V shed 5 bases and J 5 bases; nucleotides not matched to a gene: 2. The chain's CDR3 is CASRGLAETGELFF. The CDR3 region has the DNA TGCGCCAGCAGGGGACTAGCGGAGACCGGGGAGCTGTTTTTT.

The chain combines TRBV6-6 with TRBJ2-3; 9 nucleotides agree with TRBD2. Trimming took 5 bases from V and 0 from J; bases not matched to a gene: 6. CDR3 size: 16 residues. CDR1 and CDR2 (germline): MNHNY, SVGAGI (reference sequence). CDR3 nucleotide sequence: TGTGCCAGCAGTGGTCTAGCGGGGTCTAGCACAGATACGCAGTATTTT. Amino acid sequence: CASSGLAGSSTDTQYF.

This rearrangement joins TRBV18 to TRBJ2-7; TRBD2 might be the D (6 bases). CDR1 is KGHSH, CDR2 LQKENI, per germline. The ends were cut back, 6 bases at V and 3 bases at J, with 21 bases in the middle. This CDR3 contains 16 residues. The CDR3 DNA sequence: TGTGCCAGCTCGCCTAGGAGGGATAGGCCAGTCTACGAGCAGTACTTC. Amino acid sequence: CASSPRRDRPVYEQYF.

On this clone: At the DNA level, this CDR3 is encoded by other sequences in the same sample as well. The rearrangement joins TRBV27 to TRBJ2-5, with 7 nucleotides matching TRBD1. J lost 1 base, V lost 3 bases, and 2 bases had no gene match. CDR3 size: 14 residues. Germline V gene lookup returns CDR1 MNHEY and CDR2 SMNVEV (reference sequence). The DNA for the CDR3 is TGTGCCAGCAGTTTGGGACAGAGCCAAGAGACCCAGTACTTC. Amino acids: CASSLGQSQETQYF.

This clone appeared a few times. This chain uses TRBV6-5 with TRBJ1-4; 7 nucleotides agree with TRBD1. Unmatched junction bases numbered 4, after V lost 5 bases and J lost 4 bases. The CDR3 has 14 residues. Germline V gene sequence: CDR1 MNHEY, CDR2 SVGAGI. The CDR3 nucleotides read TGTGCCAGCAGTAGGGGACAGCTTAATGAAAAACTGTTTTTT. Protein: CASSRGQLNEKLFF.

This clone has just one count. This chain uses TRBV10-2 with TRBJ2-7; 10 nucleotides line up with TRBD2. The V gene end was trimmed by 6 bases and the J gene end by 7 bases; junction bases not matched to a gene: 6. Germline V lookup: CDR1 WSHSY, CDR2 SAAADI. This CDR3 spans 13 amino acids. The DNA for the CDR3 is TGCGCCAGCAGAAGCGGGAGGGCCAGGGAGCAGTACTTC. Its translation: CASRSGRAREQYF.

The gene calls are TRBV7-7 and TRBJ2-1, with a weak D call TRBD1 (6 bases). Trimming took off 5 bases at V and 4 bases at J, with 21 bases between the two ends. CDR3 length: 17 residues. Germline loops: CDR1 SSHAT, CDR2 FNYEAQ (reference sequence). The CDR3 DNA reads TGTGCCAGCAGCCCGGTGACAGGACCAGACCTATACAATGAGCAGTTCTTC. Amino acids: CASSPVTGPDLYNEQFF.

The rearrangement uses TRBV27 and TRBJ1-1; 7 nucleotides line up with TRBD1. This CDR3 is 14 amino acids long. Trimming cost V 2 bases and J 6 bases; bases outside gene matches: 6. The germline gives CDR1 MNHEY, CDR2 SMNVEV (reference sequence). CDR3 in amino acids: CASSLQGGSAEAFF. CDR3 bases: TGTGCCAGCAGTTTACAGGGGGGCTCGGCTGAAGCTTTCTTT.

CDR3 amino acids: CASRTGTSGNGGTDTQYF. As DNA, the CDR3 is TGTGCCAGCAGGACTGGGACTAGCGGCAACGGAGGCACAGATACGCAGTATTTT. V gene TRBV2 combines with J gene TRBJ2-3, with 11 bases aligning to TRBD2. The CDR3 runs to 18 residues. J lost 1 base, V lost 6 bases, and 12 bases had no gene match. Germline assignment: CDR1 SNHLY and CDR2 FYNNEI.

The J gene is TRBJ1-2, the V gene TRBV5-5; 9 bases align to TRBD1. Germline values: CDR1 SGHKS, CDR2 YYEKEE (reference sequence). The CDR3 spans 16 residues. The V and J ends lost 2 bases and 1 base, in that order; junction bases with no gene match: 6. The CDR3 DNA reads as TGTGCCAGCAGCTTTGTTCGACAGGGGGATAACTATGGCTACACCTTC. It encodes CASSFVRQGDNYGYTF.

This chain links TRBV5-6 with TRBJ2-2; 9 bases are shared with TRBD1. V shed 0 bases and J 5 bases; nucleotides not matched to a gene: 5. Germline values: CDR1 SGHDT, CDR2 YYEEEE. The CDR3 is 16 residues long. This CDR3 reads CASSLATGGGTGELFF. The CDR3 region has the DNA TGTGCCAGCAGCTTGGCGACAGGGGGTGGTACCGGGGAGCTGTTTTTT.

Turning to this clone: Additional DNA sequences in this sample encode the identical CDR3. V and J are TRBV27 and TRBJ2-1; 7 nucleotides line up with TRBD1. V lost 3 bases and J lost 2; bases outside the gene matches: 1. The germline V gene has CDR1 MNHEY and CDR2 SMNVEV (reference sequence). This CDR3 is built from 14 residues. CDR3 DNA sequence: TGTGCCAGCAGTTTGAGGGGGCCCTACAATGAGCAGTTCTTC. As protein: CASSLRGPYNEQFF.

The chain links TRBV20-1 to TRBJ2-5; D is unresolved. TRBJ2-7 explains the end of the DNA better; the J call may be wrong. CDR3 length equals 11 residues. Germline CDR1 is DFQATT and CDR2 is SNEGSKA (reference sequence). The CDR3 bases are TGCAGTGCTAGGGGTGTCAGCGAGCAGTACTTC. Amino acid sequence: CSARGVSEQYF.

The J gene is TRBJ2-1, the V gene TRBV4-2; TRBD1 matches 7 bases. Germline V CDR1 and CDR2: LGHNA, YNFKEQ. CDR3 length equals 22 residues. The trim removed 1 base at V and 9 bases at J, leaving 30 bases unmatched. The CDR3 is CASSQVGWTTTQDRVGISEQFF. The CDR3 DNA follows: TGTGCCAGCAGCCAAGTCGGTTGGACAACAACCCAAGACAGGGTGGGGATTAGTGAGCAGTTCTTC.

CDR3 DNA sequence: TGTGCCAGTAGTGGAGGCGGGGCTTCCTACGAGCAGTACTTC. It codes for CASSGGGASYEQYF. This chain links TRBV19 with TRBJ2-7; possible D gene TRBD2, 6 bases. The CDR3 spans 14 residues. The germline V gene encodes CDR1 LNHDA and CDR2 SQIVND (reference sequence). Trimming took 5 bases from V and 1 from J, leaving 12 bases between them.

The V call is TRBV25-1, the J call TRBJ2-2, with D possibly being TRBD2 (5 bases). CDR1 and CDR2 (germline): MGHDK, SYGVNS. Trimming took 3 bases from V and 5 from J, leaving 13 bases between them. This CDR3 has 15 amino acids. The CDR3 DNA is TGTGCCAGCAGTGAGAGGACGCCGGGGACCGGGGAGCTGTTTTTT. Protein sequence: CASSERTPGTGELFF. Variable domain in full (rest from reference TRBV25-1 and TRBJ2-2): EADIYQTPRYLVIGTGKKITLECSQTMGHDKMYWYQQDPGMELHLIHYSYGVNSTEKGDLSSESTVSRIRTEHFPLTLESARPSHTSQYLCASSERTPGTGELFFGEGSRLTVL.

A note on this clone: The junction and the germline gene differ at one end; a read error may be behind it. V usage is TRBV7-9 and J usage is TRBJ2-7, with TRBD2 matching 8 bases. CDR3 length: 15 amino acids. Germline CDR1 reads SEHNR; CDR2 reads FQNEAQ (reference sequence). The CDR3 DNA sequence: TGTTCCAGCACCCTTAGGTCCAGCGGGAGCTACGAGCAGTACTTC. This translates into CSSTLRSSGSYEQYF. Looking up the rest from reference TRBV7-9 and TRBJ2-7 gives the full variable domain: DTGVSQNPRHKITKRGQNVTFRCDPISEHNRLYWYRQTLGQGPEFLTYFQNEAQLEKSRLLSDRFSAERPKGSFSTLEIQRTEQGDSAMYLCSSTLRSSGSYEQYFGPGTRLTVT.

This clone has a handful of counts. The chain links TRBV6-5 to TRBJ1-3; the D gene is possibly TRBD1 (5 bases). The CDR3 length is 15 residues. Germline V gene sequence: CDR1 MNHEY, CDR2 SVGAGI. V was trimmed by 6 bases and J by 0 bases, leaving 12 bases between them. The CDR3: CASRGRGSSGNTIYF. In DNA form, the CDR3 reads TGTGCCAGCAGGGGACGGGGGAGCTCTGGAAACACCATATATTTT.